Shown below are 20 T cell receptor beta chains from a single sample sequenced in a study of T cell changes during pregnancy in multiple sclerosis. Here immunoSEQ multiplex PCR was the method, and the copy in TCRdb shows in-frame clones only, minus some. Of some 80,000 clones in the sample, roughly 90% were seen once. The sample was peripheral blood, taken in the first trimester of pregnancy. These receptor sequences come from a female donor in good health, enrolled as a control in a pregnancy study.

This clone was observed a single time. The V gene is TRBV7-7, the J gene TRBJ1-1; no clear D gene. The V end was cut by 4 bases, the J end by 0 bases, with 15 bases between. This CDR3 is built from 16 residues. Germline assignment: CDR1 SSHAT and CDR2 FNYEAQ (reference sequence). CDR3 sequence: CASSSPKSTMNTEAFF. CDR3 DNA sequence: TGTGCCAGCAGCTCCCCTAAATCAACCATGAACACTGAAGCTTTCTTT.

This clone was found once. J is TRBJ2-1 and V is TRBV5-1; TRBD1 matches 9 bases. Germline values: CDR1 SGHRS, CDR2 YFSETQ. CDR3 size: 17 residues. Losses at the gene ends were 3 bases for V and 4 bases for J; bases not matched to a gene: 11. The CDR3 here is CASSSTPGQGIYNEQFF. Written as DNA, the CDR3 is TGCGCCAGCAGCTCAACTCCGGGACAGGGAATATACAATGAGCAGTTCTTC.

This chain connects TRBV27 to TRBJ2-3, with 15 bases that match TRBD2. The V gene end was trimmed by 2 bases and the J gene end by 6 bases; junction bases not matched to a gene: 3. The CDR3 sequence is 16 residues long. Germline loops: CDR1 MNHEY, CDR2 SMNVEV (reference sequence). The CDR3 is CASSLIGTSGGDTQYF. The CDR3 nucleotides are TGTGCCAGCAGTTTAATTGGGACTAGCGGGGGGGATACGCAGTATTTT.

CDR3 sequence reads: CASTSGVYSGNTIYF. The CDR3 DNA is TGTGCCAGCACCTCAGGGGTTTACTCTGGAAACACCATATATTTT. The chain is built from TRBV6-1 and TRBJ1-3, with D possibly matching TRBD1 (6 bases). This CDR3 is 15 amino acids long. The ends were cut back, 7 bases at V and 0 bases at J, with 13 bases in the middle. Germline V gene lookup returns CDR1 MNHNS and CDR2 SASEGT.

This clone qualifies as medium-sized. V usage is TRBV19 and J usage is TRBJ2-3, with 9 bases that match TRBD1. The CDR3 contains 16 residues. The V gene end was trimmed by 3 bases and the J gene end by 4 bases; junction bases not matched to a gene: 8. Germline assignment: CDR1 LNHDA and CDR2 SQIVND (reference sequence). The CDR3 DNA reads as TGTGCCAGTAGTATTACCCCTCGGACAGGGGCAGATACGCAGTATTTT. Amino acid sequence: CASSITPRTGADTQYF.

This chain joins TRBV2 and TRBJ1-4; 11 bases match TRBD1. With V trimmed by 5 bases and J by 6 bases, 2 bases remained unmatched. CDR3 length: 14 amino acids. CDR1 SNHLY and CDR2 FYNNEI come from the germline V gene. CDR3 protein: CASSRDRGYEKLFF. DNA of the CDR3: TGTGCCAGCAGTCGGGACAGGGGGTATGAAAAACTGTTTTTT. The complete variable domain, with remaining parts taken from reference TRBV2 and TRBJ1-4, reads EPEVTQTPSHQVTQMGQEVILRCVPISNHLYFYWYRQILGQKVEFLVSFYNNEISEKSEIFDDQFSVERPDGSNFTLKIRSTKLEDSAMYFCASSRDRGYEKLFFGSGTQLSVL.

The chain combines TRBV5-4 with TRBJ1-6; TRBD1 might be the D (6 bases). The length of the CDR3 is 15 residues. Trimming removed 3 bases at V and 7 bases at J, with 14 bases between. CDR1 is SGHNT and CDR2 is YYREEE in the germline V gene (reference sequence). CDR3 residues: CASSSRGSPNSPLHF. As DNA, the CDR3 is TGTGCCAGCAGCTCCAGGGGTTCCCCGAATTCACCCCTCCACTTT.

CDR3 DNA: TGTGCCAGCAGCGCCGGGACAGCTAGCACAGATACGCAGTATTTT. This codes for CASSAGTASTDTQYF. The chain links TRBV7-9 to TRBJ2-3, with 7 positions matching TRBD1. Unmatched junction bases numbered 5, after V lost 5 bases and J lost 0 bases. Germline CDR1 and CDR2: SEHNR and FQNEAQ (reference sequence). The CDR3 is made up of 15 amino acids.

The V call is TRBV6-5, the J call TRBJ1-1, with TRBD1 matching over 10 bases. The CDR3 totals 15 residues. The J segment lost 1 base and the V segment lost 7 bases, leaving 6 bases of the junction unmatched. CDR1 is MNHEY, CDR2 SVGAGI, per germline. CDR3 protein: CASKRTGGPNTEAFF. CDR3 in DNA: TGTGCCAGCAAAAGGACAGGGGGACCGAACACTGAAGCTTTCTTT.

The gene calls are TRBV19 and TRBJ2-1; D ambiguous. The CDR3 loop spans 16 amino acids. Trimming shortened V by 1 base and J by 6 bases, and 16 bases separated the two germline ends. The germline V gene has CDR1 LNHDA and CDR2 SQIVND (reference sequence). The CDR3 loop reads CASSIVGATNSNEQFF. The CDR3 coding sequence is TGTGCCAGTAGTATAGTTGGCGCAACAAACAGCAATGAGCAGTTCTTC.

The chain employs TRBV6-5 and TRBJ1-5, with unresolved D. The CDR3 has 15 residues. The germline V gene has CDR1 MNHEY and CDR2 SVGAGI. V lost 10 bases, J lost 1 base, and 17 bases lay in between. CDR3 nucleotides: TGTGCCACTAAACGGGCTGCGGGCAGCAATCAGCCCCAGCATTTT. Translation: CATKRAAGSNQPQHF.

The chain uses TRBV5-4 and TRBJ2-3, with TRBD1 identical over 7 bases. The CDR3 extends over 16 amino acids. Germline assignment: CDR1 SGHNT and CDR2 YYREEE (reference sequence). Unmatched junction bases numbered 10, after V lost 6 bases and J lost 0 bases. CDR3: CASNPGQWASTDTQYF. In DNA, the CDR3 is TGTGCCAGCAACCCGGGACAGTGGGCTAGCACAGATACGCAGTATTTT. The full variable domain, its missing parts supplied by reference TRBV5-4 and TRBJ2-3, is ETGVTQSPTHLIKTRGQQVTLRCSSQSGHNTVSWYQQALGQGPQFIFQYYREEENGRGNFPPRFSGLQFPNYSSELNVNALELDDSALYLCASNPGQWASTDTQYFGPGTRLTVL.

This clone is a singleton in its sample. The rearrangement joins TRBV5-1 to TRBJ1-4; no clear D gene. The V gene's germline CDR1 is SGHRS and CDR2 YFSETQ. Trimming left V 1 base short and J 5 bases short, with 9 bases between. The CDR3 is 14 residues long. CDR3 residues: CASSLTVPNEKLFF. In nucleotides, the CDR3 is TGCGCCAGCAGCTTGACAGTACCGAATGAAAAACTGTTTTTT.

This chain uses TRBV19 with TRBJ1-5; possible D gene TRBD1, 6 bases. Trimming took 4 bases from V and 10 from J, leaving 17 bases between them. CDR1 is LNHDA, CDR2 SQIVND, per germline (reference sequence). This CDR3 is 14 amino acids long. In DNA, the CDR3 is TGTGCCAGTAGTAACCAACAGGGATCGGGACCCCAGCATTTT. Amino acids: CASSNQQGSGPQHF.

This clone was recorded a few times. V gene TRBV19 combines with J gene TRBJ2-1, with 7 nucleotides matching TRBD1. The germline gives CDR1 LNHDA, CDR2 SQIVND (reference sequence). This CDR3 is 13 amino acids long. J was trimmed by 5 bases and V by 6 bases; bases with no gene match: 4. CDR3 nucleotides: TGTGCCAGTAGACCGGGACAGAACAATGAGCAGTTCTTC. This encodes CASRPGQNNEQFF.

The rearrangement links TRBV5-1 to TRBJ1-1, with 7 bases identical to TRBD1. Germline CDR1 reads SGHRS; CDR2 reads YFSETQ. V lost 0 bases, J lost 5 bases, and 7 bases stayed unmatched. The CDR3 covers 15 residues. CDR3 nucleotides: TGCGCCAGCAGCTTGGTCGAGGGGGCGTTAACTGAAGCTTTCTTT. This sequence encodes CASSLVEGALTEAFF.

The J gene is TRBJ1-5, the V gene TRBV19; 8 positions match TRBD1. CDR1 and CDR2 (germline): LNHDA, SQIVND (reference sequence). With V trimmed by 1 base and J by 4 bases, 6 bases remained unmatched. The CDR3 is 16 residues long. The CDR3 nucleotides are TGTGCCAGTAGTATAGTCCCCAGGGGGCGGAATCAGCCCCAGCATTTT. Protein product: CASSIVPRGRNQPQHF.

The V and J genes are TRBV14 and TRBJ1-2; D is ambiguous. V was clipped by 4 bases and J by 2 bases, with 5 bases between them. The V gene's germline CDR1 is SGHDN and CDR2 FVKESK. The CDR3 length is 12 residues. The DNA of the CDR3 is TGTGCCAGCAGCCCCCAGAACTATGGCTACACCTTC. Its translation: CASSPQNYGYTF. The entire variable domain, with the rest obtained from reference TRBV14 and TRBJ1-2, is as follows: EAGVTQFPSHSVIEKGQTVTLRCDPISGHDNLYWYRRVMGKEIKFLLHFVKESKQDESGMPNNRFLAERTGGTYSTLKVQPAELEDSGVYFCASSPQNYGYTFGSGTRLTVV.

CDR3 bases: TGTGCCAGCAGTCGACAGGGAAACTCTGGGGCCAACGTCCTGACTTTC. Protein: CASSRQGNSGANVLTF. V and J are TRBV6-6 and TRBJ2-6; 7 bases map to TRBD1. V gave up 5 bases and J gave up 0 bases; unmatched junction bases: 4. The CDR3 runs 16 residues. CDR1 and CDR2 from the germline V gene are MNHNY and SVGAGI (reference sequence).

This chain joins TRBV4-2 and TRBJ2-1; 7 positions match TRBD2. CDR3 length: 16 amino acids. Trimming at V came to 0 bases and at J to 3 bases, leaving 5 bases not matched to a gene. CDR1 is LGHNA, CDR2 YNFKEQ, per germline. The CDR3 here is CASSQDPGEGYNEQFF. The CDR3 DNA is TGTGCCAGCAGCCAAGATCCGGGGGAGGGCTACAATGAGCAGTTCTTC.